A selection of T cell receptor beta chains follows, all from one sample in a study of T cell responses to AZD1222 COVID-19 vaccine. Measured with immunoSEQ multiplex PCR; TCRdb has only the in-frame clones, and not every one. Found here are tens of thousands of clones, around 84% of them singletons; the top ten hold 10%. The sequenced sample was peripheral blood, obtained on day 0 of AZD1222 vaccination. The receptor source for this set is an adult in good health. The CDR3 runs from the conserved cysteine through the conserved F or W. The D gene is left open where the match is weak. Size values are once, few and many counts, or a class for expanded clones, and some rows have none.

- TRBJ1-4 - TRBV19 TGTGCCAGTAGTGGGCAGGGAACAACTAATGAAAAACTGTTTTTT CASSGQGTTNEKLFF
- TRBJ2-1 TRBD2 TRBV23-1 TGCGCCAGCAGTCTCTGCGGGAGGGCCTGCAATGAGCAGTTCTTC CASSLCGRACNEQFF
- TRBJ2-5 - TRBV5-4 TGTGCCAGCAGCTTGGCGGGACGCCCAGAGACCCAGTACTTC CASSLAGRPETQYF
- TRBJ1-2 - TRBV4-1 TGCGCCAGCAGCCAAGATTTGGTCGGAACCACCTATGGCTACACCTTC CASSQDLVGTTYGYTF
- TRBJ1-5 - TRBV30 TGTGCCTGGAGTGTACCAGCCAGAGGTCAGCCCCAGCATTTT CAWSVPARGQPQHF
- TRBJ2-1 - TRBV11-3 TGTGCCAGCAGCCCAGGAGCGAGCTCCTACAATGAGCAGTTCTTC CASSPGASSYNEQFF
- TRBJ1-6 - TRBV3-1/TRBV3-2 TGTGCCAGCAGCCCGGACAAGAATTCACCCCTCCACTTT CASSPDKNSPLHF
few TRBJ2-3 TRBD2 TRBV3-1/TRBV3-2 TGTGCCAGCAGCCAGACTAGCGGGGGAATCGGAAAAGATACGCAGTATTTT CASSQTSGGIGKDTQYF
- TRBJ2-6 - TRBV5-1 TGCGCCAGCAACCCAGGGTCTGGGGCCAACGTCCTGACTTTC CASNPGSGANVLTF
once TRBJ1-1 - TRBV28 TGTGCCAGCATATTTAGCAGGGCTTCCTCTGAAGCTTTCTTT CASIFSRASSEAFF
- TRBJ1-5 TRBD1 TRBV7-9 TGTGCCAGCAGTCAGGGGGGAGGCAATCAGCCCCAGCATTTT CASSQGGGNQPQHF
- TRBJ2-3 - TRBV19 TGTGCCAGTAGTATAGGCCCGCAGGATCATACGCAGTATTTT CASSIGPQDHTQYF
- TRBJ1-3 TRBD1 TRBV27 TGTGCCAGCAGGGGACAGGGAGGAAACACCATATATTTT CASRGQGGNTIYF
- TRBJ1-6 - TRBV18 TGTGCCAGCTCACCTCGAAGGGGGGATTCACCCCTCCACTTT CASSPRRGDSPLHF
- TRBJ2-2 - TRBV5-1 TGCGCCAGCAGCTTGGCCGGCACAACCGGGGAGCTGTTTTTT CASSLAGTTGELFF
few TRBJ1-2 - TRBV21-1 TGTGCCAGCAGCAACCGGACAGTTTCACCTTCTCATGGCTACACCTTC CASSNRTVSPSHGYTF
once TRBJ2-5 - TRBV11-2 TGTGCCAGCAGCTCGCGGGTGGATGGAGAGACCCAGTACTTC CASSSRVDGETQYF
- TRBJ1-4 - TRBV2 TGTGCCAGCAGTGGGGACCATAATGAAAAACTGTTTTTT CASSGDHNEKLFF
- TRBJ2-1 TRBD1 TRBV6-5 TGTGCCAGCAAGACAGGGGATATGGGGGAGCAGTTCTTC CASKTGDMGEQFF
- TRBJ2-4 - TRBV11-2 TGTGCCAGCAGCCCCCCCGGGTCTCGTCGAGCCAGAAACATTCAGTACTTC CASSPPGSRRARNIQYF
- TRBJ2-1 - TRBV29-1 TGCAGCGTTGATATGGCAGGGGTAGCAGGCCACAATGAGCAGTTCTTC CSVDMAGVAGHNEQFF
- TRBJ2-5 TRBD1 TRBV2 TGTGCCAGCAGTCTCGAGGGACAGGGGCAAGAGACCCAGTACTTC CASSLEGQGQETQYF